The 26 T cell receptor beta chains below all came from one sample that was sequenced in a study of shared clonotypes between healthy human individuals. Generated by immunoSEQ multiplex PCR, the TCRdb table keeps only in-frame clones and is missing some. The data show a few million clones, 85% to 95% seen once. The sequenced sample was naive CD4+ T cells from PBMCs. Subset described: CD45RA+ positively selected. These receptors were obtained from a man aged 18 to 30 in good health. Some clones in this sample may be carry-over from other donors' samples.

CDR3 loop: CASSPEGPGEQYF. The CDR3 coding sequence is TGTGCCAGCTCACCCGAGGGGCCGGGCGAGCAGTACTTC. This chain links TRBV18 with TRBJ2-7; D possibly matches TRBD1 or TRBD2 (5 bases each). This CDR3 contains 13 residues. Germline V gene sequence: CDR1 KGHSH, CDR2 LQKENI. Trimming stripped 3 bases from V and 6 bases from J, with 12 bases between.

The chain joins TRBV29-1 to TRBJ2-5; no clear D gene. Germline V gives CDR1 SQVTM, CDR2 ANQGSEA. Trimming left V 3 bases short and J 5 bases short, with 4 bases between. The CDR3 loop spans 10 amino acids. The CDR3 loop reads CSVEIETQYF. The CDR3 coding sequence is TGCAGCGTTGAGATCGAGACCCAGTACTTC.

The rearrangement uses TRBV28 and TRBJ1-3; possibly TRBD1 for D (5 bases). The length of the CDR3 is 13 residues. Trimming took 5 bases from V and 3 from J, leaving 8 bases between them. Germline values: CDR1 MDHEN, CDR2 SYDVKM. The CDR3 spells CASSGGDGNTIYF. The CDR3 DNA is TGTGCCAGCAGTGGGGGGGATGGAAACACCATATATTTT.

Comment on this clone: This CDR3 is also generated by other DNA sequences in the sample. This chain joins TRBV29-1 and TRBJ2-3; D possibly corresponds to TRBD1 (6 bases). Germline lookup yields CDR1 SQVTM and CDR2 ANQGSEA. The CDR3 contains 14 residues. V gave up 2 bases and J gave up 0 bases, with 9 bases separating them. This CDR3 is CSVERGSSTDTQYF. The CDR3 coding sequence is TGCAGCGTTGAAAGGGGGTCTAGCACAGATACGCAGTATTTT.

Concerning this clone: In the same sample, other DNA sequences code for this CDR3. The CDR3 sequence is CASSQDQPQHF. DNA of the CDR3: TGTGCCAGCAGCCAAGATCAGCCCCAGCATTTT. The chain recombines TRBV28 with TRBJ1-5; unclear D gene. The ends were cut back, 6 bases at V and 5 bases at J, with 5 bases in the middle. This CDR3 has 11 residues. Germline loops: CDR1 MDHEN, CDR2 SYDVKM.

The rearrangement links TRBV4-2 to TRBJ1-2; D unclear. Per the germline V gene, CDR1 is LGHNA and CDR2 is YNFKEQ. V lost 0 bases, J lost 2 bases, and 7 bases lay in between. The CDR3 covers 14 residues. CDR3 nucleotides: TGTGCCAGCAGCCAAGAAAGGAGAAACTATGGCTACACCTTC. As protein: CASSQERRNYGYTF.

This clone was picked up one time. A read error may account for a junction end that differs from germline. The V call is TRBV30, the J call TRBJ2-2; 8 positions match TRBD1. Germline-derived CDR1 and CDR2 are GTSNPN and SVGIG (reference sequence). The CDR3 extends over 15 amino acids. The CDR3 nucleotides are TGTGCCTGGAGTGACCAGGGGGCGGACGCCGGGAAGCTGTTTTTT. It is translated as CAWSDQGADAGKLFF.

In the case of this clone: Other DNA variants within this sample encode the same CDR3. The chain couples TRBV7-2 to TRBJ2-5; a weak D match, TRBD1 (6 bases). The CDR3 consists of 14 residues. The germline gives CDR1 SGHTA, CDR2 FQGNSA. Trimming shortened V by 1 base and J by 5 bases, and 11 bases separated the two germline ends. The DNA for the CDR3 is TGTGCCAGCAGCTTAGTCAGGGGTGGGGAGACCCAGTACTTC. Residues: CASSLVRGGETQYF.

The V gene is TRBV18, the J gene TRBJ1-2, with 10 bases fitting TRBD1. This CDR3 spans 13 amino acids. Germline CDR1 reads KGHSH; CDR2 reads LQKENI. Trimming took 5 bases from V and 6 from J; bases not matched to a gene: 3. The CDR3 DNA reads TGTGCCAGCTCAAAAGGGACAGGGGATGGCTACACCTTC. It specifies CASSKGTGDGYTF.

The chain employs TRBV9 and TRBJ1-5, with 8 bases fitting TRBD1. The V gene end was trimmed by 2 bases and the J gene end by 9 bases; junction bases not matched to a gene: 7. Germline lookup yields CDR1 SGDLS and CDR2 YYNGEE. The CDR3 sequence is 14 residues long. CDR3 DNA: TGTGCCAGCAGCGTGCAGGGGGCAACCGGGCCCCAGCATTTT. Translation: CASSVQGATGPQHF. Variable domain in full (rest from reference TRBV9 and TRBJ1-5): DSGVTQTPKHLITATGQRVTLRCSPRSGDLSVYWYQQSLDQGLQFLIQYYNGEERAKGNILERFSAQQFPDLHSELNLSSLELGDSALYFCASSVQGATGPQHFGDGTRLSIL.

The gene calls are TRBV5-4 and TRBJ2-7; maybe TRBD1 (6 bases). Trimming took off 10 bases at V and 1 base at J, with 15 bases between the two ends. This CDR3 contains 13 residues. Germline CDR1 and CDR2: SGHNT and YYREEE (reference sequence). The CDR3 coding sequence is TGTGCCCTGGGGTCCCAGGGGTCCTACGAGCAGTACTTC. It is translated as CALGSQGSYEQYF.

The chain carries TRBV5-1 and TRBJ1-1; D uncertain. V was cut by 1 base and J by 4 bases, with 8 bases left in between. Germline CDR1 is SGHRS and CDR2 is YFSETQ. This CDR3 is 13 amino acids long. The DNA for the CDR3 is TGCGCCAGCAGCTTGCAGAGCTCCACTGAAGCTTTCTTT. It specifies CASSLQSSTEAFF.

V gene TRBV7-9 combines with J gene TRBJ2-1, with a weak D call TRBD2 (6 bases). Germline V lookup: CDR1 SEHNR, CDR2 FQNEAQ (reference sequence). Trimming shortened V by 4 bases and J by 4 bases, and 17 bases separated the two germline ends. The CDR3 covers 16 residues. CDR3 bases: TGTGCCAGCAGCTCTGAGCGGGCCTCCTCTTACAATGAGCAGTTCTTC. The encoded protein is CASSSERASSYNEQFF.

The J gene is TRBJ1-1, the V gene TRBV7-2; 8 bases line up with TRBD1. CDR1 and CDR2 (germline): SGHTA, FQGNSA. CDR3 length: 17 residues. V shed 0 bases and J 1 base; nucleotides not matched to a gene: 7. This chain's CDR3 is CASSLAAGGRGNTEAFF. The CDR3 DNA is TGTGCCAGCAGCTTAGCGGCAGGGGGCAGGGGGAACACTGAAGCTTTCTTT.

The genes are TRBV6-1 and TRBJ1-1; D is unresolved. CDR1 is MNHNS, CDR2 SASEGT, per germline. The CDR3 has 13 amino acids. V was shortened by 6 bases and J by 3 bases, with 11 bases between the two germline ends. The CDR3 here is CASREVQDTEAFF. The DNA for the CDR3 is TGTGCCAGCAGGGAGGTTCAGGACACTGAAGCTTTCTTT.

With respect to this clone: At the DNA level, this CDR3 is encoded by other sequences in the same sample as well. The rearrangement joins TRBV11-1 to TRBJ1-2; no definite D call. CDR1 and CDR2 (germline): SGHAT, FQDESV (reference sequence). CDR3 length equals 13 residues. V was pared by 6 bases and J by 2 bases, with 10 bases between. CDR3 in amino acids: CASSLGGNYGYTF. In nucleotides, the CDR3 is TGTGCCAGCAGTCTCGGCGGAAACTATGGCTACACCTTC.

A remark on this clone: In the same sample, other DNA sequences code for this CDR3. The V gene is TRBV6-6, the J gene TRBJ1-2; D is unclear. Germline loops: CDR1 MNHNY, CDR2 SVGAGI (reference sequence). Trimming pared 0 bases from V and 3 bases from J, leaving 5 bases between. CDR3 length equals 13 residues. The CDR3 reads CASSYSADYGYTF. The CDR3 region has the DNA TGTGCCAGCAGTTACTCGGCAGACTATGGCTACACCTTC.

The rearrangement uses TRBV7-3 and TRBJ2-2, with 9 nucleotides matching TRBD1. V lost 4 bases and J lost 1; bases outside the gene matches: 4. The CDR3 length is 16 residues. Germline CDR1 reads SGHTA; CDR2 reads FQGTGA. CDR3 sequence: CASSSPGQGNTGELFF. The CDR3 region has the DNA TGTGCCAGCAGCTCCCCGGGACAGGGGAACACCGGGGAGCTGTTTTTT.

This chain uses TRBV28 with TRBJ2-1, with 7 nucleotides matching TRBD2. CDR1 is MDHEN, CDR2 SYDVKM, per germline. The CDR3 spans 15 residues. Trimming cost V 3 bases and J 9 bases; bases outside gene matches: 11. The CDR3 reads CASSFSGAPGGEQFF. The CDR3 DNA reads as TGTGCCAGCAGTTTTTCGGGAGCCCCGGGGGGTGAGCAGTTCTTC.

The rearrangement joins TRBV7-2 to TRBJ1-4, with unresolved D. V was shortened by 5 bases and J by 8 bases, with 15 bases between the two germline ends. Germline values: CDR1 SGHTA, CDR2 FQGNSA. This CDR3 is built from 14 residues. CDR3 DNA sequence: TGTGCCAGCAGCCCGGGCCTTCGGGAGGAAAAACTGTTTTTT. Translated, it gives CASSPGLREEKLFF.

CDR3 in DNA: TGTGCCAGCAGCTCGGGTTACCTCACAGATACGCAGTATTTT. Protein product: CASSSGYLTDTQYF. The rearrangement joins TRBV7-3 to TRBJ2-3; no definite D call. This CDR3 has 14 residues. Deletions cut 4 bases from V and 2 bases from J, with 10 bases between. Germline V lookup: CDR1 SGHTA, CDR2 FQGTGA.

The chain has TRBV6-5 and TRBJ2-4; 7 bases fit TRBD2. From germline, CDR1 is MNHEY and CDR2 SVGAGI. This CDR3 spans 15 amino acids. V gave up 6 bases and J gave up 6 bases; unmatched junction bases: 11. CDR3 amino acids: CASRGRASGPNIQYF. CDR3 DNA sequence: TGTGCCAGCAGGGGAAGGGCTAGCGGTCCAAACATTCAGTACTTC.

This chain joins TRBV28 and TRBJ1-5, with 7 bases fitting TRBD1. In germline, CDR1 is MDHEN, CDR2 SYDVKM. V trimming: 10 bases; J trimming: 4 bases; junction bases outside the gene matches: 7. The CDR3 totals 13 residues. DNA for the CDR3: TGTGCCACCGTGGGACAGCCAAATCAGCCCCAGCATTTT. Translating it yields CATVGQPNQPQHF.

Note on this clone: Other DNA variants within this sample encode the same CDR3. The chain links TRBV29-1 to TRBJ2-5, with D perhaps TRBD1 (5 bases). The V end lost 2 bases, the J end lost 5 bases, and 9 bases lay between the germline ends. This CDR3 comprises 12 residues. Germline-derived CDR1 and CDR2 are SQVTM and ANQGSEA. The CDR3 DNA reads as TGCAGCGTTGAAAAGGGGCGGGAGACCCAGTACTTC. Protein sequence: CSVEKGRETQYF.

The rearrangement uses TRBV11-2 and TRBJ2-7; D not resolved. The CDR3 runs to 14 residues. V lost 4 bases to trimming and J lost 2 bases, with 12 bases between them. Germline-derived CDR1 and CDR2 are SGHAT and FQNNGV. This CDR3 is CASSSTTPTYEQYF. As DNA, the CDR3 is TGTGCCAGCAGCTCGACGACTCCTACCTACGAGCAGTACTTC.

CDR3 region: CASRYSGTPPGELFF. CDR3 coding DNA: TGTGCCAGTAGGTACTCCGGGACCCCCCCCGGGGAGCTGTTTTTT. This sequence joins TRBV19 and TRBJ2-2; D possibly uses TRBD1 or TRBD2 (5 bases each). Between the trimmed V and J ends, which lost 6 bases and 6 bases, there was a span of 17 bases. The CDR3 is 15 residues long. The V gene's germline CDR1 is LNHDA and CDR2 SQIVND (reference sequence). The full variable domain, in which reference TRBV19 and TRBJ2-2 provide the parts outside the CDR3, is DGGITQSPKYLFRKEGQNVTLSCEQNLNHDAMYWYRQDPGQGLRLIYYSQIVNDFQKGDIAEGYSVSREKKESFPLTVTSAQKNPTAFYLCASRYSGTPPGELFFGEGSRLTVL.